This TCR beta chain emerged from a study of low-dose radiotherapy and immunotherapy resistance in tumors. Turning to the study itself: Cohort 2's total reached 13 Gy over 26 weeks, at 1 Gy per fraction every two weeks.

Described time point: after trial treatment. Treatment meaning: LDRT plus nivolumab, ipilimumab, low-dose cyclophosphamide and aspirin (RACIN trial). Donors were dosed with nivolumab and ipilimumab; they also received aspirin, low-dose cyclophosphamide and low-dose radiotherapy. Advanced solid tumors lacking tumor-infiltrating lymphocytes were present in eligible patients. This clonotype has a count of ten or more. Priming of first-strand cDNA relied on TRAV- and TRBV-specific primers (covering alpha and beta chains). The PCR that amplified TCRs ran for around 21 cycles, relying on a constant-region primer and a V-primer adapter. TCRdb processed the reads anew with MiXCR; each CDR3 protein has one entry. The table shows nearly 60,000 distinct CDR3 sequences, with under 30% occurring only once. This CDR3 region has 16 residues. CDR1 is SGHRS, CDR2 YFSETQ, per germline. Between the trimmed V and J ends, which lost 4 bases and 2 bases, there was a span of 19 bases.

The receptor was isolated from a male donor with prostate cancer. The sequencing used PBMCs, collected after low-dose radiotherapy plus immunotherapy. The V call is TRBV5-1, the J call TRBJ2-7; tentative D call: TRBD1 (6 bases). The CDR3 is CASSPLDRTTPYEQYF. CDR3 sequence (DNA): TGCGCCAGCAGCCCGCTAGACAGGACCACCCCCTACGAGCAGTACTTC.